This TCR beta chain was documented in a study of metastatic and nonmetastatic thyroid tumors. The trim removed 3 bases at V and 2 bases at J, leaving 12 bases unmatched. This CDR3 has 18 residues. The germline gives CDR1 SGHKS, CDR2 YYEKEE (reference sequence). General study results and limits: Patients with malignant thyroid tumors reportedly had significantly higher TCR beta diversity than those with benign nodules, in blood and tumor.

With MiXCR, TCRdb called clones anew from the PCR reads. This table has 25,000 to 35,000 clones, 9.5% to 14% appearing once. This clone appeared many times. Antigen specificity is unknown. The entire patient cohort was treatment-naive prior to thyroid surgery. The sequence was collected from a female donor with papillary thyroid cancer or a benign thyroid nodule (not recorded which). Some clones in this sample may be carry-over from other donors' samples. Specimen: blood. The gene calls are TRBV5-5 and TRBJ1-4; 8 bases are shared with TRBD1. The CDR3 spells CASSSGQDLGSTNEKLFF. In DNA form, the CDR3 reads TGTGCCAGCAGCTCGGGACAGGACCTCGGGTCGACTAATGAAAAACTGTTTTTT.